This T cell receptor (beta chain) came from a study of blood T cells in healthy people across ages. Healthy Russian Caucasian donors spanned ages about 6 to 100 years. At least 5.5 micrograms of total RNA were extracted per sample. CDR3 length equals 15 residues. Trimming pared 4 bases from V and 7 bases from J, leaving 22 bases between. Germline V gives CDR1 SQVTM, CDR2 ANQGSEA. Next came a second PCR, run for about 6 to 12 cycles, which used a sample-barcoded 5' primer along with a J-beta primer mix. TCRdb re-called the 5' RACE reads with MiXCR, one entry per CDR3 protein. The table includes over 1,300,000 distinct CDR3 sequences, 45% to 70% detected once.

Sequencing was done on a sample of blood. V is TRBV29-1 and J is TRBJ2-5, with a possible D match to TRBD1 (7 bases). The source of this sequence is a man aged 18 to 29 in good health. This chain's CDR3 is CSVGPGQQGGGTQYF. The CDR3 coding sequence is TGCAGCGTTGGTCCGGGACAGCAGGGGGGTGGGACCCAGTACTTC. The variable domain in full, with the rest retrieved from reference TRBV29-1 and TRBJ2-5, is SAVISQKPSRDICQRGTSLTIQCQVDSQVTMMFWYRQQPGQSLTLIATANQGSEATYESGFVIDKFPISRPNLTFSTLTVSNMSPEDSSIYLCSVGPGQQGGGTQYFGPGTRLLVL.